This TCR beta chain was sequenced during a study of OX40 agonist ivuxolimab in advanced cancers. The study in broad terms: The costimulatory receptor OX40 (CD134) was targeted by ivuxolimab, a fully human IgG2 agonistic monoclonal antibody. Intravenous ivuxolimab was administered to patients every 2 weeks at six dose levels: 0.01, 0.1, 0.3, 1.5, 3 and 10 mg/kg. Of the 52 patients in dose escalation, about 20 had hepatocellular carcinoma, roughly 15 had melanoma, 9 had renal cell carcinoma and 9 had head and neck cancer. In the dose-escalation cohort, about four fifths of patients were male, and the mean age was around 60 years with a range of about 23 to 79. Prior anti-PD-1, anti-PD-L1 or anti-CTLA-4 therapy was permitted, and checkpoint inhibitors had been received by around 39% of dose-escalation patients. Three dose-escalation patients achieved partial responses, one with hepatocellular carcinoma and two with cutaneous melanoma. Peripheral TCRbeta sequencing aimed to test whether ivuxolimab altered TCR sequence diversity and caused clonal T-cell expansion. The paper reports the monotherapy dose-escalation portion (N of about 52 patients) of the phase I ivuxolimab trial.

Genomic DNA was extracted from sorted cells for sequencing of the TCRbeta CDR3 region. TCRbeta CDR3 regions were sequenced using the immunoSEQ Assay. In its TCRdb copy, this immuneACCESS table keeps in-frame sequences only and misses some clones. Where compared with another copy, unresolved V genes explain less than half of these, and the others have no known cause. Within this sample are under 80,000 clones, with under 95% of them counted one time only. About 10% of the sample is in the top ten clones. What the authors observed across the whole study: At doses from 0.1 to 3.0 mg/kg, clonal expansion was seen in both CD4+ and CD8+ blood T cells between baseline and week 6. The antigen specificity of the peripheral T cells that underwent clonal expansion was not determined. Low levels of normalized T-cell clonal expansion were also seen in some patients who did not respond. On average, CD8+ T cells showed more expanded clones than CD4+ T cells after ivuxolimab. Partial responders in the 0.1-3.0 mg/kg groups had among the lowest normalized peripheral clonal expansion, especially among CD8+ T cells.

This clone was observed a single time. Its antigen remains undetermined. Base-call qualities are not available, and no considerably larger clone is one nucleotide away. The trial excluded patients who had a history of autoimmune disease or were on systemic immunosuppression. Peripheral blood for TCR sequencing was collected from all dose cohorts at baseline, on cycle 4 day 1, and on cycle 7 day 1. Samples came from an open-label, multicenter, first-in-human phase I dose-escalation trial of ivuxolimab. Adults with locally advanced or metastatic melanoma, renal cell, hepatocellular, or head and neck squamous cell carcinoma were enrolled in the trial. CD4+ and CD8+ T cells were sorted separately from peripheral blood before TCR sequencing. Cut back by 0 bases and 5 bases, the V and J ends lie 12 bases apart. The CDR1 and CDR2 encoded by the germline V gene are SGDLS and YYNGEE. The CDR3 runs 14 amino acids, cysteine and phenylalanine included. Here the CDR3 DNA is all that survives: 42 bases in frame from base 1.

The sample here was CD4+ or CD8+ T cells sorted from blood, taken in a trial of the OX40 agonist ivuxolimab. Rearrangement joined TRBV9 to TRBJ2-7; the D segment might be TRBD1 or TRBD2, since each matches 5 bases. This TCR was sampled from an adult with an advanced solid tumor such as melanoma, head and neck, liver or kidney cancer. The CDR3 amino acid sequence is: CASSVGGSQDEQYF. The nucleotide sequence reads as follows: TGTGCCAGCAGCGTAGGGGGGTCCCAGGACGAGCAGTACTTC.